The following is a T cell receptor (beta chain) sequence with its context. V gave up 8 bases and J gave up 6 bases; unmatched junction bases: 11. CDR1 is MNHNY, CDR2 SVGAGI, per germline (reference sequence). This CDR3 is built from 14 residues. These data come from a study of blood T cell repertoires in COVID-19. TCRdb's copy holds only in-frame clones and misses some; the assay was immunoSEQ multiplex PCR. The repertoire holds about 130,000 clones, with about 80% as singletons. The chain links TRBV6-6 to TRBJ2-7; 9 bases align to TRBD1. The source material was peripheral blood. This TCR derives from a woman in her forties or fifties with acute or convalescent COVID-19. The CDR3 DNA sequence: TGTGCCAGCGGGGGGGACAGGGCGTCTGGCGAGCAGTACTTC. Protein: CASGGDRASGEQYF.